This paragraph reports one T cell receptor (beta chain). Its antigen is still unknown. This entry belongs to a study of CD8 T cells in Susac syndrome. V was pared by 2 bases and J by 4 bases, with 7 bases of the junction left unmatched. Germline loops: CDR1 DFQATT, CDR2 SNEGSKA (reference sequence). The CDR3 consists of 15 residues. Reverse transcription used about 0.45 to 1 ug RNA and random hexamers. TCR beta CDR3 was amplified by immunoSEQ multiplex PCR. This amplification extended across 54 Vbeta and 13 Jbeta segments. TCRdb analysed the immunoSEQ multiplex PCR reads with MiXCR anew, one entry per CDR3 protein. The sample comprises 160,000 or so distinct CDR3 sequences, approximately 95% of which are singletons, and about 0.1% rests with the top ten. Whole-study findings and limits: It was acknowledged by the study that relatively few individuals were included in its TCR sequencing and HLA analysis.

The TCR originated in a human donor with multiple sclerosis. The chain uses TRBV20-1 and TRBJ2-5; 10 bases line up with TRBD2. Sequenced sample: CD4+ T cells from PBMCs. The CDR3 is CSARRTAGGPETQYF. The CDR3, as DNA: TGCAGTGCTAGACGGACAGCGGGAGGGCCAGAGACCCAGTACTTC.